The 3 T cell receptor beta chains reported below all come from one sample, sequenced in a study of blood T cell repertoires in COVID-19. Sequencing was performed with immunoSEQ multiplex PCR; in TCRdb, only in-frame clones are kept and a portion is missing. This sample has approximately 50,000 clones, with about 91% found just once. Sequences were obtained from peripheral blood. The receptor set was obtained from a man aged 50-59 years with active COVID-19.

This chain links TRBV10-3 with TRBJ1-3, with D unclear. Germline CDR1 is ENHRY and CDR2 is SYGVKD. The CDR3 length is 14 residues. The V end lost 8 bases, the J end lost 4 bases, and 15 bases lay between the germline ends. The CDR3 DNA sequence: TGTGCCATCGGACCGACGGGCGGGGGAAACACCATATATTTT. This sequence encodes CAIGPTGGGNTIYF.

This chain uses TRBV9 with TRBJ1-2; 8 nucleotides align to TRBD1. Per the germline V gene, CDR1 is SGDLS and CDR2 is YYNGEE. J lost 0 bases, V lost 2 bases, and 15 bases had no gene match. There are 19 residues in the CDR3. As DNA, the CDR3 is TGTGCCAGCAGCGTCACAGGGGGGACGCCCCTCGCTACTAACTATGGCTACACCTTC. The encoded protein is CASSVTGGTPLATNYGYTF.

This clone turned up a few times. The J gene is TRBJ1-6, the V gene TRBV28, with 7 bases that match TRBD1. V dropped 7 bases and J dropped 2; count of bases not matched to a gene: 5. Germline CDR1 reads MDHEN; CDR2 reads SYDVKM. CDR3 length: 15 amino acids. CDR3 sequence: CASTETGAYNSPLHF. CDR3 coding DNA: TGTGCCAGCACCGAAACAGGGGCCTATAATTCACCCCTCCACTTT.